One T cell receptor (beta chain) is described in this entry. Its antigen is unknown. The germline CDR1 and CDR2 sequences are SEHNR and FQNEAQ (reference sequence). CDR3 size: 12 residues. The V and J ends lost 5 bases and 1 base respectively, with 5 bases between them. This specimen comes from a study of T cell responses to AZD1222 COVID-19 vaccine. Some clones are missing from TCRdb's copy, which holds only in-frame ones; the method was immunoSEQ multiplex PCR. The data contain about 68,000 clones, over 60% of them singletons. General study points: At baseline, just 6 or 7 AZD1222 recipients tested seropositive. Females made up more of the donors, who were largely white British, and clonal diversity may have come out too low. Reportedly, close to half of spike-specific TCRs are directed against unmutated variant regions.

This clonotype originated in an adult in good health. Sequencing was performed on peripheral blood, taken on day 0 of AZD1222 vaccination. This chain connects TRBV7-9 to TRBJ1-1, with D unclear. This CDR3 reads CASSAPNTEAFF. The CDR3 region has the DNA TGTGCCAGCAGCGCTCCGAACACTGAAGCTTTCTTT.